The T cell receptor beta chain under discussion was sequenced for a study of CD8 T cells in ankylosing spondylitis. This clonotype occurred many times. Its antigen is not identified. Quantitative 5'-RACE with molecular barcodes produced the TCR beta libraries. Each CDR3 protein gets one entry after TCRdb re-called the 5' RACE reads with MiXCR. This table holds about 540,000 distinct CDR3 sequences, 10% to 15% found once. V gave up 1 base and J gave up 6 bases; unmatched junction bases: 4. The CDR3 runs to 14 residues. Germline CDR1 and CDR2: SQVTM and ANQGSEA. Study results and limitations: Ankylosing spondylitis blood seemed to carry a telltale TCR beta motif made of under 10 highly homologous variants. Earlier literature documents some of the motif variants in reactive arthritis synovial fluid and blood.

Sequenced: blood, either unsorted or a sorted T cell fraction (not recorded which). This receptor was taken from a male donor with ankylosing spondylitis. The chain recombines TRBV29-1 with TRBJ2-2; 8 bases map to TRBD1. The chain's CDR3 is CSVEGTGKPGELFF. The CDR3 coding sequence is TGCAGCGTTGAAGGGACAGGGAAACCCGGGGAGCTGTTTTTT.